The 17 T cell receptor beta chains below all came from one sample that was sequenced in a study of blood T cell repertoires in COVID-19. Repertoires were generated with immunoSEQ multiplex PCR, while TCRdb's copy carries only in-frame clones and drops some. This table holds approximately 210,000 clones, roughly 88% found once. The specimen was peripheral blood. These receptors were collected from a man aged 18-30 years with active or convalescent COVID-19.

The chain carries TRBV27 and TRBJ2-7; tentatively, D is TRBD2 (6 bases). Trimming cost V 3 bases and J 5 bases, with 14 bases left between them. CDR1 is MNHEY, CDR2 SMNVEV, per germline (reference sequence). The CDR3 spans 14 residues. CDR3 sequence (DNA): TGTGCCAGCAGTTTCCTCGCGGGAAACGACGAGCAGTACTTC. Translating gives CASSFLAGNDEQYF.

The chain is built from TRBV7-9 and TRBJ1-4; no definite D call. The CDR3 totals 13 residues. Trimming pared 5 bases from V and 3 bases from J, leaving 7 bases between. Germline V lookup: CDR1 SEHNR, CDR2 FQNEAQ (reference sequence). The CDR3 DNA reads TGTGCCAGCAGCCGCCCGGCTAATGAAAAACTGTTTTTT. It is translated as CASSRPANEKLFF.

This clone appeared a single time. The rearrangement links TRBV4-3 to TRBJ2-7, with D perhaps matching TRBD2 (5 bases). CDR1 is LGHNA, CDR2 YSLEER, per germline. This CDR3 has 15 residues. V gave up 0 bases and J gave up 2 bases, with 11 bases separating them. CDR3 coding DNA: TGCGCCAGCAGCCAAGATATGCCCGGGGCCTACGAGCAGTACTTC. It encodes CASSQDMPGAYEQYF.

The gene calls are TRBV27 and TRBJ1-5; 8 bases agree with TRBD1. J lost 4 bases, V lost 6 bases, and 8 bases had no gene match. The V gene's germline CDR1 is MNHEY and CDR2 SMNVEV (reference sequence). This CDR3 spans 15 amino acids. The CDR3 DNA follows: TGTGCCAGCAGCCTATCCGACAGGGGTAATCAGCCCCAGCATTTT. It translates to CASSLSDRGNQPQHF.

This clone was picked up one time. The gene calls are TRBV3-1 (or the pseudogene TRBV3-2) and TRBJ2-7, with TRBD2 matching 7 bases. CDR1 is LGHDT, CDR2 YNNKEL, per germline (reference sequence). V dropped 1 base and J dropped 0; count of bases not matched to a gene: 6. The CDR3 loop spans 16 amino acids. The CDR3 bases are TGTGCCAGCAGCCAAGGCGGGGGAATCCCCTCCTACGAGCAGTACTTC. This translates into CASSQGGGIPSYEQYF.

This chain connects TRBV7-9 to TRBJ2-5; 11 nucleotides line up with TRBD2. The CDR3 totals 18 residues. V lost 1 base to trimming and J lost 3 bases; unmatched junction nucleotides: 10. The V gene's germline CDR1 is SEHNR and CDR2 FQNEAQ (reference sequence). CDR3 nucleotides: TGTGCCAGCAGCTTAGGTCGGACTGTACTAGCGGGAGAAGAGACCCAGTACTTC. Its protein product is CASSLGRTVLAGEETQYF.

The V call is TRBV19, the J call TRBJ1-1, with D unclear. With 5 bases removed from V and 1 base from J, the gap between germline ends came to 14 bases. Germline CDR1 and CDR2: LNHDA and SQIVND (reference sequence). The CDR3 is made up of 15 amino acids. The CDR3 bases are TGTGCCAGTAGTCCGACACACGGAGGGAACACTGAAGCTTTCTTT. Amino acids: CASSPTHGGNTEAFF. Combining the CDR3 with reference TRBV19 and TRBJ1-1 gives the whole variable domain DGGITQSPKYLFRKEGQNVTLSCEQNLNHDAMYWYRQDPGQGLRLIYYSQIVNDFQKGDIAEGYSVSREKKESFPLTVTSAQKNPTAFYLCASSPTHGGNTEAFFGQGTRLTVV.

The table lists this clone with a few counts. The gene calls are TRBV7-9 and TRBJ2-1; no firm D call. Trimming cost V 0 bases and J 8 bases, with 11 bases left between them. Germline V CDR1 and CDR2: SEHNR, FQNEAQ (reference sequence). This CDR3 is 14 amino acids long. CDR3 sequence (DNA): TGTGCCAGCAGCTTAGCCCCCCCAGGCGATGAGCAGTTCTTC. It encodes CASSLAPPGDEQFF.

The V call is TRBV6-5, the J call TRBJ1-1; D might be TRBD1 (5 bases). Germline loops: CDR1 MNHEY, CDR2 SVGAGI. V was shortened by 9 bases and J by 0 bases, with 11 bases between the two germline ends. The CDR3 consists of 13 residues. CDR3 sequence: CASSPTVNTEAFF. The CDR3 nucleotides are TGTGCCAGTAGCCCGACAGTGAACACTGAAGCTTTCTTT.

The chain links TRBV9 to TRBJ2-1; 9 nucleotides line up with TRBD2. J gave up 5 bases and V 3 bases, and 18 bases lay outside the gene matches. CDR3 size: 19 residues. The V gene's germline CDR1 is SGDLS and CDR2 YYNGEE. CDR3 DNA: TGTGCCAGCAGCGGGTACCTAGCGGGACCTAGACAGATAAACAATGAGCAGTTCTTC. It specifies CASSGYLAGPRQINNEQFF.

The J gene is TRBJ1-2, the V gene TRBV7-9; 8 bases match TRBD1. The CDR3 totals 12 residues. With V trimmed by 5 bases and J by 7 bases, 3 bases remained unmatched. Germline V gene lookup returns CDR1 SEHNR and CDR2 FQNEAQ (reference sequence). Written as DNA, the CDR3 is TGTGCCAGCAGCCTCACAGGGGGTGGCTACACCTTC. Amino acid sequence: CASSLTGGGYTF. The complete variable domain, with remaining parts taken from reference TRBV7-9 and TRBJ1-2, reads DTGVSQNPRHKITKRGQNVTFRCDPISEHNRLYWYRQTLGQGPEFLTYFQNEAQLEKSRLLSDRFSAERPKGSFSTLEIQRTEQGDSAMYLCASSLTGGGYTFGSGTRLTVV.

The CDR3 sequence: CASSDDGTYNSPLHF. The DNA of the CDR3 is TGTGCCAGCAGTGACGACGGGACATATAATTCACCCCTCCACTTT. The chain carries TRBV6-4 and TRBJ1-6, with a tentative D call TRBD1 (6 bases). The V end lost 2 bases, the J end lost 4 bases, and 9 bases lay between the germline ends. CDR3 length: 15 amino acids. Germline CDR1 and CDR2: MRHNA and SNTAGT.

This chain connects TRBV5-4 to TRBJ2-1, with a possible D match to TRBD1 (6 bases). Germline CDR1 is SGHNT and CDR2 is YYREEE (reference sequence). Trimming removed 4 bases from V and 6 bases from J, with 17 bases in between. The CDR3 runs to 15 residues. Here the CDR3 DNA reads TGTGCCAGCAGCCCGACAGGTGATGGTACCAATGAGCAGTTCTTC. Translated, it gives CASSPTGDGTNEQFF.

The V and J genes are TRBV11-2 and TRBJ1-5; D perhaps matches TRBD1 (5 bases). Trimming took off 5 bases at V and 0 bases at J, with 14 bases between the two ends. The CDR3 length is 16 residues. The germline V gene has CDR1 SGHAT and CDR2 FQNNGV. The CDR3 nucleotides read TGTGCCAGCAGCGGGGCGGGAGGCGTTAGCAATCAGCCCCAGCATTTT. Translating gives CASSGAGGVSNQPQHF.

This clone was seen a few times. The chain joins TRBV2 to TRBJ2-7, with 7 bases identical to TRBD1. The V segment lost 6 bases and the J segment 7 bases; nucleotides outside the gene matches: 24. Germline V gene data show CDR1 as SNHLY and CDR2 as FYNNEI. The CDR3 length is 18 residues. The CDR3 sequence is CASRDRLWSTSYRTEQYF. CDR3 coding DNA: TGTGCCAGCAGGGACAGGCTATGGTCTACGTCTTACCGTACGGAGCAGTACTTC.

This chain's CDR3 is CASSYYSLGASPLGAKNIQYF. In nucleotides, the CDR3 is TGTGCCAGCAGTTACTATTCATTAGGAGCATCTCCCCTCGGGGCCAAAAACATTCAGTACTTC. The rearrangement links TRBV3-1 (or the pseudogene TRBV3-2) to TRBJ2-4, with no clear D. Trimming shortened V by 6 bases and J by 1 base, and 31 bases separated the two germline ends. Germline CDR1 LGHDT, CDR2 YNNKEL (reference sequence). This CDR3 comprises 21 residues.

The chain is built from TRBV7-9 and TRBJ2-5; D is ambiguous. From germline, CDR1 is SEHNR and CDR2 FQNEAQ (reference sequence). The CDR3 contains 11 residues. The V and J ends lost 5 bases and 2 bases respectively, with 3 bases between them. The CDR3 region has the DNA TGTGCCAGCAGCCCGCAAGAGACCCAGTACTTC. This sequence encodes CASSPQETQYF. Looking up the rest from reference TRBV7-9 and TRBJ2-5 gives the full variable domain: DTGVSQNPRHKITKRGQNVTFRCDPISEHNRLYWYRQTLGQGPEFLTYFQNEAQLEKSRLLSDRFSAERPKGSFSTLEIQRTEQGDSAMYLCASSPQETQYFGPGTRLLVL.